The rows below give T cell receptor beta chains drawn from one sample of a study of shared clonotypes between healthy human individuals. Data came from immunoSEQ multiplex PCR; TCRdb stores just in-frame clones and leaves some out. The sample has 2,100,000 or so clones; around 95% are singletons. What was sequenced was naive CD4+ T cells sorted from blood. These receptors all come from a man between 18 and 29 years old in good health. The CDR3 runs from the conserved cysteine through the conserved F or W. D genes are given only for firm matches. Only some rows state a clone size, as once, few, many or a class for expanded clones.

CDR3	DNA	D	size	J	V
CASSDLEQGAFTDTQYF	TGCGCCAGCAGCGATCTCGAACAGGGGGCGTTCACAGATACGCAGTATTTT	TRBD1	.	TRBJ2-3	TRBV5-1
CAWSVFPEGSYEQYF	TGTGCCTGGAGTGTATTTCCGGAGGGCTCCTACGAGCAGTACTTC	.	.	TRBJ2-7	TRBV30
CASTSTGGAYYGYTF	TGTGCCAGCACTTCGACAGGGGGCGCGTACTATGGCTACACCTTC	TRBD1	.	TRBJ1-2	TRBV6-1
CASSYRGLAGLGNYEQFF	TGTGCCAGTAGTTACAGGGGACTAGCGGGACTCGGTAATTATGAGCAGTTCTTC	TRBD2	.	TRBJ2-1	TRBV19
CASRLGTSGIGANVLTF	TGTGCCAGCAGATTAGGGACTAGCGGGATTGGGGCCAACGTCCTGACTTTC	TRBD2	few	TRBJ2-6	TRBV27
CASSFPSGGTYEQYF	TGTGCCAGCAGCTTCCCTAGCGGGGGTACCTACGAGCAGTACTTC	TRBD2	.	TRBJ2-7	TRBV7-8
CAWRDLGGRGRDTQYF	TGTGCCTGGAGGGACTTGGGCGGGAGGGGGAGAGATACGCAGTATTTT	TRBD2	.	TRBJ2-3	TRBV30
CASTTAGGGSYEQYF	TGTGCCAGCACCACAGCAGGGGGGGGTTCCTACGAGCAGTACTTC	.	.	TRBJ2-7	TRBV28
CASSLQGSNQPQHF	TGTGCCAGCAGCTTACAGGGCAGCAATCAGCCCCAGCATTTT	.	few	TRBJ1-5	TRBV7-9
CASSLGVVANTEAFF	TGTGCCAGCAGCTTAGGGGTGGTCGCGAACACTGAAGCTTTCTTT	.	.	TRBJ1-1	TRBV7-8
CASSERLAAKFYNEQFF	TGTGCTAGCAGCGAGAGACTAGCGGCAAAATTTTACAATGAGCAGTTCTTC	TRBD2	.	TRBJ2-1	TRBV7-7
CAWGGTASDTQYF	TGTGCCTGGGGGGGGACAGCTTCAGATACGCAGTATTTT	.	.	TRBJ2-3	TRBV30
CASSSKGLADYNEQFF	TGTGCCAGCAGCTCGAAGGGACTAGCGGACTACAATGAGCAGTTCTTC	.	.	TRBJ2-1	TRBV21-1
CAISESTTDSITGANVLTF	TGTGCCATCAGTGAGTCGACAACAGACTCCATTACTGGGGCCAACGTCCTGACTTTC	.	.	TRBJ2-6	TRBV10-3
CASSQRTATNEKLFF	TGTGCCAGCAGCCAACGGACGGCAACTAATGAAAAACTGTTTTTT	.	once	TRBJ1-4	TRBV21-1
CASSEEVAYEQYF	TGTGCCAGCAGTGAAGAAGTGGCGTACGAGCAGTACTTC	.	.	TRBJ2-7	TRBV6-1
CASSTVPFLNEKLFF	TGTGCCAGCAGTACCGTACCCTTTCTCAATGAAAAACTGTTTTTT	.	.	TRBJ1-4	TRBV28
CASSPDRGGNYGYTF	TGCGCCAGCAGCCCGGACCGCGGAGGAAACTATGGCTACACCTTC	.	.	TRBJ1-2	TRBV5-1
CASSFGRLNTEAFF	TGTGCCAGCAGCTTTGGTCGACTGAACACTGAAGCTTTCTTT	.	.	TRBJ1-1	TRBV5-6
CAWTSQETQYF	TGTGCCTGGACTTCTCAAGAGACCCAGTACTTC	.	.	TRBJ2-5	TRBV30
CASSLDRAGYTF	TGCGCCAGCAGCTTGGACAGGGCTGGCTACACCTTC	.	.	TRBJ1-2	TRBV5-1
CASSQARGARKRTEAFF	TGTGCCAGCAGCCAAGCTCGGGGGGCCCGGAAACGGACTGAAGCTTTCTTT	.	.	TRBJ1-1	TRBV14
CASGLGNYGYTF	TGTGCTAGTGGTTTGGGGAACTATGGCTACACCTTC	.	.	TRBJ1-2	TRBV12-5
CASSLTGGSYEQYF	TGTGCCAGCAGCTTAACGGGAGGCTCCTACGAGCAGTACTTC	TRBD2	.	TRBJ2-7	TRBV11-2
CASSPSFAGGKSGANVLTF	TGTGCCAGCTCACCATCCTTTGCAGGGGGAAAGTCTGGGGCCAACGTCCTGACTTTC	TRBD1	.	TRBJ2-6	TRBV18
CAWSVLRQETQYF	TGTGCCTGGAGTGTCTTAAGGCAAGAGACCCAGTACTTC	.	.	TRBJ2-5	TRBV30
CASSLEGANYGYTF	TGTGCCAGCAGCTTGGAGGGAGCGAACTATGGCTACACCTTC	.	few	TRBJ1-2	TRBV5-4
CASSLEGGSQETQYF	TGCGCCAGCAGCTTGGAGGGGGGCTCCCAAGAGACCCAGTACTTC	.	.	TRBJ2-5	TRBV5-1
CASSRSQGSNEQFF	TGTGCCAGCAGCCGGAGTCAGGGTTCCAATGAGCAGTTCTTC	.	.	TRBJ2-1	TRBV2
CASSFRLAGQETQYF	TGTGCCAGCAGTTTTCGACTAGCGGGGCAAGAGACCCAGTACTTC	TRBD2	.	TRBJ2-5	TRBV6-5
CASTMGGGTGELFF	TGTGCCAGTACCATGGGGGGTGGCACCGGGGAGCTGTTTTTT	.	.	TRBJ2-2	TRBV19
CASSMEYRSPLHF	TGTGCCAGTAGTATGGAATATAGATCACCCCTCCACTTT	.	.	TRBJ1-6	TRBV19
CASTKLNRGVQPQHF	TGTGCCAGCACCAAACTAAACAGGGGGGTTCAGCCCCAGCATTTT	TRBD1	.	TRBJ1-5	TRBV28
CASSPRIPKLFF	TGTGCCAGTAGTCCAAGGATCCCTAAACTGTTTTTT	.	.	TRBJ1-4	TRBV19
CASSSGQGLAANEKLFF	TGCGCCAGCAGCTCCGGACAGGGGCTGGCGGCTAATGAAAAACTGTTTTTT	TRBD1	once	TRBJ1-4	TRBV5-1
CASSSDRVAKNIQYF	TGTGCCAGCAGCTCCGACAGGGTAGCCAAAAACATTCAGTACTTC	TRBD1	.	TRBJ2-4	TRBV7-8
CASSFPGKPLHF	TGTGCCAGCAGCTTCCCAGGGAAGCCCCTCCACTTT	.	.	TRBJ1-6	TRBV9
CASSIGTGSYEQYF	TGTGCCAGTAGTATTGGGACAGGGTCCTACGAGCAGTACTTC	TRBD1	.	TRBJ2-7	TRBV19
CASSVGQSNTGELFF	TGTGCCAGCAGCGTAGGTCAATCGAACACCGGGGAGCTGTTTTTT	.	.	TRBJ2-2	TRBV9
CASRRLSGENTGELFF	TGTGCCAGCAGAAGACTGTCGGGGGAGAACACCGGGGAGCTGTTTTTT	.	.	TRBJ2-2	TRBV27
CASSLPGSGNTIYF	TGTGCCAGCAGCTTGCCAGGGTCTGGAAACACCATATATTTT	.	once	TRBJ1-3	TRBV5-6
CASSYRGSYEQYF	TGTGCCAGCTCCTACAGGGGGTCCTACGAGCAGTACTTC	TRBD1	.	TRBJ2-7	TRBV6-5
CASSPLPGGQRSNTEAFF	TGTGCCAGCTCACCTCTTCCCGGGGGGCAGAGGAGCAACACTGAAGCTTTCTTT	.	.	TRBJ1-1	TRBV18
CASSLEPGNEQFF	TGTGCCAGCAGCTTAGAACCGGGGAATGAGCAGTTCTTC	.	.	TRBJ2-1	TRBV7-8
CASSLDTPNYGYTF	TGTGCCAGCAGCTTGGACACACCTAACTATGGCTACACCTTC	.	.	TRBJ1-2	TRBV7-9
CAWSVQMNTEAFF	TGTGCCTGGAGTGTACAGATGAACACTGAAGCTTTCTTT	.	many	TRBJ1-1	TRBV30
CASSLGSAPNTDTQYF	TGTGCCAGCAGCTTGGGATCCGCGCCGAACACAGATACGCAGTATTTT	.	.	TRBJ2-3	TRBV5-4